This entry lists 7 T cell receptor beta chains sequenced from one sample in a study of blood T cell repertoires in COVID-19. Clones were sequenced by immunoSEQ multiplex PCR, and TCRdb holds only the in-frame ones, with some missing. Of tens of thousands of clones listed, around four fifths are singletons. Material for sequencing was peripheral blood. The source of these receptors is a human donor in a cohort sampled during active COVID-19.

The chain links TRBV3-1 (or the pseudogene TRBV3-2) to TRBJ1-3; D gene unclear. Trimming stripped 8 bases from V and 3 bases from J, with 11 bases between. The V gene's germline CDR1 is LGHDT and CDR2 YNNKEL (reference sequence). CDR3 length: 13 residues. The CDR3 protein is CASGRIIGNTIYF. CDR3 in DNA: TGTGCCAGCGGGCGCATCATTGGAAACACCATATATTTT.

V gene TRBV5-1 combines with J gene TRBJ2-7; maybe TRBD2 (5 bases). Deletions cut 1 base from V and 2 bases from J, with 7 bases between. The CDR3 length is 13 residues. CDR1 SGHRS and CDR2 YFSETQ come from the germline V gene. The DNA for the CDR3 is TGCGCCAGCAGCTTGACTAGTCCCTACGAGCAGTACTTC. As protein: CASSLTSPYEQYF.

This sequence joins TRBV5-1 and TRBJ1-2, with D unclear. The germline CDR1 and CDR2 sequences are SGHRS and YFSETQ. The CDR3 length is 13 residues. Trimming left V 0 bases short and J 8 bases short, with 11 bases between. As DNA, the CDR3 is TGCGCCAGCAGCTTGGTTGAGGAAATGGGCTACACCTTC. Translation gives CASSLVEEMGYTF.

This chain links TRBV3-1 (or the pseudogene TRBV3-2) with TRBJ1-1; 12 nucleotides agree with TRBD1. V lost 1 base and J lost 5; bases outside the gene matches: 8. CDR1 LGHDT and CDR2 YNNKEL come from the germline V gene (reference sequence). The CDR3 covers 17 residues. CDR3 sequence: CASSQAPGQGARTEAFF. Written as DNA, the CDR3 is TGTGCCAGCAGCCAAGCCCCGGGACAGGGGGCGAGGACTGAAGCTTTCTTT.

Here the CDR3 reads CASSFGLAGADTQYF. The DNA of the CDR3 is TGTGCCAGCAGTTTCGGACTAGCGGGTGCAGATACGCAGTATTTT. The chain has TRBV27 and TRBJ2-3, with TRBD2 identical over 11 bases. The CDR3 has 15 amino acids. From germline, CDR1 is MNHEY and CDR2 SMNVEV (reference sequence). With V trimmed by 3 bases and J by 4 bases, 3 bases remained unmatched.

CDR3 region: CASSMGQGVDNEQFF. The DNA of the CDR3 is TGTGCCAGTAGTATGGGACAGGGTGTCGACAATGAGCAGTTCTTC. The chain combines TRBV19 with TRBJ2-1; TRBD1 aligns across 9 bases. CDR1 LNHDA and CDR2 SQIVND come from the germline V gene (reference sequence). This CDR3 spans 15 amino acids. Losses at the gene ends were 3 bases for V and 5 bases for J; bases not matched to a gene: 5.

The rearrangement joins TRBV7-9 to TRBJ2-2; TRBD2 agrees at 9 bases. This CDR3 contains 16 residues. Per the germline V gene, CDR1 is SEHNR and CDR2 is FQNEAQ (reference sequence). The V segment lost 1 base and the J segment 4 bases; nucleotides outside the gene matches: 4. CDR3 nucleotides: TGTGCCAGCAGCTTAGTAGCGGGGGCCCCCACCGGGGAGCTGTTTTTT. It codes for CASSLVAGAPTGELFF.